A selection of T cell receptor beta chains follows, all from one sample in a study of blood T cell repertoires in COVID-19. Profiled with immunoSEQ multiplex PCR; TCRdb holds only in-frame clones, not every one. Here the sample spans tens of thousands of clones, roughly 90% being singletons. Sequenced: peripheral blood. The receptors were gathered from a woman aged 60 to 75 with acute or convalescent COVID-19. Both conserved end residues are part of each CDR3. Fields, in order: clone size, D gene, V gene, J gene, CDR3 protein, CDR3 DNA. A D gene is named only where the DNA matches it firmly. Not all rows give a size; the values are once, few, many and, for expanded clones, a class.

once	-	TRBV7-2	TRBJ2-5	CASSSSGPGQGQETQYF	TGTGCCAGCAGCTCCTCTGGCCCCGGTCAGGGCCAAGAGACCCAGTACTTC
-	TRBD2	TRBV19	TRBJ2-2	CASSPQRGTTGELFF	TGTGCCAGTAGTCCCCAGCGGGGGACCACCGGGGAGCTGTTTTTT
-	TRBD1	TRBV5-1	TRBJ1-4	CASSRSTGQINEKLFF	TGCGCCAGCAGCCGATCCACGGGACAGATTAATGAAAAACTGTTTTTT
-	-	TRBV19	TRBJ2-5	CASRGRGETQYF	TGTGCCAGTCGGGGGAGGGGGGAGACCCAGTACTTC
-	-	TRBV9	TRBJ1-2	CASRSGSHGYTF	TGTGCCAGTCGGTCCGGTTCTCATGGCTACACCTTC
few	TRBD2	TRBV2	TRBJ2-1	CASSEVPTSGRTQGQFF	TGTGCCAGCAGTGAAGTCCCGACTAGCGGGAGGACCCAGGGCCAGTTCTTC
-	-	TRBV30	TRBJ1-1	CAWGTGTNTEAFF	TGTGCCTGGGGAACAGGGACGAACACTGAAGCTTTCTTT
-	-	TRBV5-1	TRBJ2-3	CASSPYSGTFSTDTQYF	TGCGCCAGCAGCCCTTACTCCGGGACTTTTAGCACAGATACGCAGTATTTT
-	TRBD1	TRBV2	TRBJ2-3	CASSVSSDRADTQYF	TGTGCCAGCAGTGTCTCCTCGGACAGGGCAGATACGCAGTATTTT
-	TRBD2	TRBV7-2	TRBJ2-1	CASSLALRRGEEQFF	TGTGCCAGCAGCTTAGCGCTAAGACGGGGGGAAGAGCAGTTCTTC
-	-	TRBV19	TRBJ2-5	CASSTAETQYF	TGTGCCAGTAGTACCGCGGAGACCCAGTACTTC
-	TRBD1	TRBV28	TRBJ2-1	CASTAMGQGAKSSYNEQFF	TGTGCCAGCACCGCTATGGGGCAGGGGGCCAAGAGCTCCTACAATGAGCAGTTCTTC
once	TRBD1	TRBV27	TRBJ1-1	CASSPSGTVNTEAFF	TGTGCCAGCAGTCCGTCAGGGACAGTGAACACTGAAGCTTTCTTT
once	-	TRBV19	TRBJ2-1	CASSLPGGPVEQFF	TGTGCCAGTAGTCTACCTGGAGGGCCGGTGGAGCAGTTCTTC
-	-	TRBV7-2	TRBJ2-4	CASSQQLDSIQYF	TGTGCCAGCAGCCAGCAATTGGACAGTATTCAGTACTTC
-	TRBD1	TRBV19	TRBJ1-1	CASSPGGGRGSGNTEAFF	TGTGCCAGTAGCCCTGGAGGGGGCAGGGGATCAGGGAACACTGAAGCTTTCTTT
-	-	TRBV6-2/TRBV6-3	TRBJ1-6	CASSYSVRVVGPGNSPLHF	TGTGCCAGCAGTTACTCGGTCCGGGTAGTTGGTCCGGGTAATTCACCCCTCCACTTT
-	TRBD2	TRBV7-9	TRBJ2-1	CASSGPLGSGGPYNEQFF	TGTGCCAGCAGTGGCCCCCTAGGTAGCGGGGGGCCCTACAATGAGCAGTTCTTC
-	-	TRBV4-2	TRBJ1-1	CASSQPDRMNTEAFF	TGTGCCAGCAGCCAGCCGGACAGAATGAACACTGAAGCTTTCTTT
-	TRBD2	TRBV9	TRBJ2-1	CASSVGLASYNEQFF	TGTGCCAGCAGCGTAGGACTAGCATCCTACAATGAGCAGTTCTTC
-	-	TRBV10-3	TRBJ2-5	CAISAAGAQETQYF	TGTGCCATCAGTGCTGCGGGGGCCCAAGAGACCCAGTACTTC
once	-	TRBV7-8	TRBJ1-4	CASSLGPRAINEKLFF	TGTGCCAGCAGCTTAGGCCCCAGGGCGATTAATGAAAAACTGTTTTTT